One TCR beta chain is described in this entry. No antigen is known for it. V lost 0 bases, J lost 0 bases, and 14 bases stayed unmatched. This CDR3 comprises 21 residues. Germline values: CDR1 SGHRS, CDR2 YFSETQ. This record belongs to a study of cytomegalovirus exposure and HLA in healthy donors. With 60 Vbeta and 13 Jbeta primers, the PCR was carried out. Assay used: immunoSEQ multiplex PCR; TCRdb lists only in-frame clones, some missing. Its listing shows tens of thousands of clones. Findings and caveats of the study: A list of 164 TCR beta chains associated with cytomegalovirus was given. Sequencing artifact likely explains a cluster of highly shared sequence variants. The authors reported that TCR beta sequences could predict HLA-A and HLA-B alleles. These predictions were accurate for most subjects in the first cohort. In a later analysis, CMV-associated beta chains were mostly HLA-associated, it appeared.

The TCR was taken from a woman between 55 and 75 years old in good health and CMV-seronegative. Sequenced: PBMCs. The chain has TRBV5-1 and TRBJ2-6, with 8 bases that match TRBD2. The CDR3 nucleotides read TGCGCCAGCAGCTTGGTATATGGCGGGAGGAGTAAGATCTCTGGGGCCAACGTCCTGACTTTC. It codes for CASSLVYGGRSKISGANVLTF.